This T cell receptor beta chain was profiled in a study of cytomegalovirus exposure and HLA in healthy donors (dated by TCRdb to between 2016 and 2019). General notes on the study: According to an earlier analysis of 587 of the donors, about 170 million T cells yielded over 100 million unique TCR beta sequences and roughly 280 Gb of sequence data. An early release covering approximately 600 HLA-typed donors comprised approximately 300 gigabases of sequencing data and 65 million to 100 million unique TCR sequences. Of the 350 to 400 genotyped donors, roughly 85% fell in the genetic ancestry cluster associated with self-reported Caucasian donors. The study was designed to test whether signatures of past pathogen exposure could be identified by cataloging public T cell receptors. The study profiled the T cell repertoires of under 850 subjects by immunosequencing and related them to cytomegalovirus serostatus. In addition to the first cohort of 666 subjects, a separate validation cohort of approximately 130 different subjects was used. High-throughput TCR immunosequencing, statistical association of individual TCRs with disease status, and machine learning were combined to predict cytomegalovirus infection status. In a later analysis, previously published TCR beta repertoires from 550 to 750 donors were re-analyzed and high-resolution HLA genotyping was added so that TCR occurrence patterns could be studied. The later analysis used no new phenotypic data to find candidate immune exposures, relying instead on TCR beta sequences and their occurrence across donors. To decide whether each TCR beta V gene segment behaved as functional or pseudogenic, an earlier analysis of some 580 of the donors relied on high-throughput TCR beta sequencing. Donor age, sex, ethnicity and CMV serostatus were compiled together with the repertoire data. A later genetic analysis took genome-wide SNP genotypes for about 55% of the 666 donors and used that subset as a discovery cohort. All discovery cohort repertoires had been generated on a single sequencing platform. Class I and class II HLA loci were covered by the typing at four-digit resolution. Typing coverage differed by locus: A, B, C, DRB1 and DQB1 were typed in roughly 620-630 donors, DQA1 in about 550, DPA1 in 600 to 610, and DPB1 in 400 to 490. Because of strong linkage in the cohort, a handful of DR-DQ haplotypes were treated as single units for association and clustering. Among about 400 genotyped donors of the cohort, an average of about 220,000 unique TCR beta nucleotide sequences was sequenced per donor, of which roughly 17% were non-productive.

In total, approximately 610 healthy bone marrow donors made up the cohort. At the time of sampling, all cohort members were nominally healthy, though unrecorded immune exposures were likely present. The donor was CMV seropositive and was included in the group of approximately 310 seropositive cohort members. A peripheral blood sample was provided by each donor, and peripheral blood mononuclear cells were used for TCR beta sequencing. Genomic DNA was extracted from the blood cell samples with the Qiagen DNeasy Blood Extraction Kit. The full study reports these points: A further reported finding was that TCR beta sequences accurately predicted the HLA-A and HLA-B alleles for most subjects in the first cohort. HLA typing was unavailable for some donors at each locus, so association tests used only the typed subset. According to a later genetic analysis, donors in an Asian-associated ancestry cluster had fewer N-insertions in productive TCRs than the roughly 700-donor mean. The classifier was reported to diagnose cytomegalovirus status with high specificity and sensitivity in both the original and validation cohorts. Strong co-occurrence of HLA alleles, especially DR and DQ, made assigning TCR associations to individual alleles difficult. In an earlier analysis of 450 to 750 of the donors, most TCR beta V segments appeared in productive rearrangements about 87% or about 30% of the time, broadly matching IMGT annotations. In the study, some 160 TCR beta chains were listed as associated with cytomegalovirus. In a later analysis, most CMV-associated TCR beta chains were found to appear HLA-restricted, with HLA associations seemingly driven largely by CMV exposure. Most TCR sequences were seen in very few donors, while some public TCRs were found in many individuals. Compared with equally common non-associated chains, HLA-associated TCR beta chains in a later analysis were more clonally expanded and had lower generation probabilities. The cohort was sequenced for TCR beta chains only, and without alpha or paired-chain data the features that could be detected were limited. A cluster of highly shared sequence variants was judged likely to be a technical artifact of the sequencing pipeline. V-gene and J-gene trimming of TCR beta chains was associated with a missense DCLRE1C variant in a later genetic analysis, and the association was replicated in an independent cohort. Because counts were too low, seventeen rarely observed V segments, including chromosome 9 orphons, were left out of the earlier analysis of some 640 of the donors. Some IMGT-functional V segments, including TRBV6-2 and TRBV6-3, could not be told apart with the 87-base-pair reads, so those segments were excluded. In a later analysis, 16,951 TCR beta sequences were associated with specific HLA alleles at a false discovery rate of 0.05. Presence/absence analyses assumed roughly uniform sequencing depth across donors, an assumption that may not hold. Correlated functional status among segregating V segments might be attributable to linkage disequilibrium, but an unknown experimental factor could not be ruled out. In a later analysis, TCR association rates were found to vary across HLA loci, with the most associated TCRs seen for DRB1 alleles and the fewest for HLA-C alleles. In vitro tests confirmed that a few of the cytomegalovirus-associated TCR beta chains recognize cytomegalovirus antigens. For the cohort, immune exposure information was limited to CMV serostatus. According to the authors, the approach could potentially be generalized to other disease states and immunological phenotypes. Several of the top co-occurrence clusters appeared to be linked to parvovirus B19, influenza, CMV and Epstein-Barr virus, according to a later analysis.

The library came from the immunoSEQ multiplex PCR assay. The multiplex PCR relied on a mix of 60 forward primers for TCR Vbeta segments and 13 reverse primers for TCR Jbeta segments. The CDR3 region of rearranged TCR beta genes was amplified from genomic DNA by a multiplex PCR assay. On the Illumina HiSeq System, the amplified TCR beta libraries were sequenced as 87-base-pair reads. The authors processed their data as follows. A later analysis tallied around 87 million unique TCR beta chains across the 666 repertoires, and some 10 million of those chains were shared by two or more donors. Raw reads were error-corrected and collapsed into unique sequences by a nearest-neighbor algorithm in which closely related sequences were merged to remove PCR and sequencing errors. Alignment of CDR3 sequences to IMGT reference sequences was used to assign V, D and J gene segments. Each retained sequence needed at least a six-nucleotide match to both a V gene segment and a J gene segment. Rearrangements were called productive when the CDR3 lacked stop codons and stayed in frame with V and J; all others were non-productive. CDR3 was defined by IMGT convention, running from the second conserved V-encoded cysteine to the conserved J-encoded phenylalanine. In an earlier analysis of roughly 580 of the donors, sequences lacking an unambiguous match to a single V gene segment were excluded. In an earlier analysis of a few hundred of the donors, V segments were called functional above 56.7% productive rearrangements and were called segregating when the between-donor standard deviation exceeded 5%. A statistical classification framework was built to diagnose cytomegalovirus status from the catalog of TCR beta chain sequences. A later analysis assigned V and J genes by comparing TCR nucleotide sequences with IMGT/GENE-DB human TR gene sequences. In a later analysis, CDR3 sequences and most-parsimonious VDJ recombination scenarios were assigned using the TCRdist pipeline. In a later analysis, each TCR beta chain was defined by its CDR3 amino acid sequence together with its V-gene family, and reads without a unique V-gene family were excluded. As a way to deal with suspected cross-contamination and a sequencing artifact, a later analysis dropped nearly 600 nucleotide sequences that were highly shared and had low generation probability. In a later analysis, a clonal expansion index was calculated for each public chain from normalized within-repertoire ranks of inferred template counts. In a later analysis, generation probabilities were computed using a VDJ recombination model fitted to out-of-frame rearrangements, and the results were checked against IGoR. In a later analysis, TCR-TCR, TCR-HLA and TCR-CMV co-occurrence was scored with hypergeometric tests, and a repertoire-size bias correction was applied to TCR pairs. To estimate false discovery rates, a later analysis permuted the HLA or CMV assignments 20 times. A later analysis grouped co-occurring TCRs with DBSCAN, adding TCRdist sequence similarity when clustering within HLA-allele-positive subsets. Co-occurrence clustering excluded repertoires with fewer than 30,000 or more than 120,000 public chains, plus five with anomalous nucleotide sharing. TCRdb holds this immuneACCESS table with in-frame rearrangements only. Some clones are missing; in checked studies, unresolved V genes explain under half, and the rest has no known cause. D and trimming come from the DNA, and the V and J calls and clone size come from that table. For this sample the table gives over 80,000 clones, of which 65% to 80% were detected only once. The biggest ten clones account for under 3% of the sample.

As regards this clone: Its antigen is not yet known. Base qualities are not provided; no much larger clone lies one nucleotide away.

Looking up the germline V gene yields CDR1 SGDLS and CDR2 YYNGEE. At the junction V is shortened by 3 bases and J by 1 base; bases outside the gene matches: 9. The CDR3 runs 16 residues from the cysteine to the phenylalanine. The read is trimmed to its CDR3 DNA, 48 bases read in frame from base 1. This TCR was sampled from a female donor in good health and CMV-seropositive. The chain is made from TRBV9 and TRBJ2-7; 8 bases in the junction line up with TRBD2. The sample was PBMCs. CDR3 region: CASSAPAGGRSYEQYF. The sequence in DNA is TGTGCCAGCAGCGCCCCCGCGGGGGGCAGATCCTACGAGCAGTACTTC.